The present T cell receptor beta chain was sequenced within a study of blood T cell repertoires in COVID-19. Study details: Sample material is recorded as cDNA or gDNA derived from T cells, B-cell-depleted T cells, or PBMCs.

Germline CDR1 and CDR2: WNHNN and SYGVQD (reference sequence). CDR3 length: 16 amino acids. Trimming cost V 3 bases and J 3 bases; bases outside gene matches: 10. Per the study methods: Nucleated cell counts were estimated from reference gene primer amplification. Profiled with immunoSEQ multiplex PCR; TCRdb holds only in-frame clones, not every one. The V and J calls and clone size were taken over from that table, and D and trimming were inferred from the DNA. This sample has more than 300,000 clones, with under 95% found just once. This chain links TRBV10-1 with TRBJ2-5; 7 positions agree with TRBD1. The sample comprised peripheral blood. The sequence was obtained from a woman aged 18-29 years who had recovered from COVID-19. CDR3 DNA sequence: TGCGCCAGCAGTGATCGGACAGGAGCTACCAAAGAGACCCAGTACTTC. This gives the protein CASSDRTGATKETQYF.